This T cell receptor (beta chain) was captured by sequencing in a study of PD-L1 blockade in urothelial cancer. Overall study context: Analysis of blood occurred 3 weeks (second dose) and 6 weeks after treatment start.

Synthetic TCR analog templates were added to each PCR reaction. Generated by immunoSEQ multiplex PCR, the TCRdb table keeps only in-frame clones and is missing some. The sample holds tens of thousands of clones, 81% seen once. Regarding the study as a whole: Durable benefit was linked to greater 3-week expansion of tumor-associated blood clones.

This clone was detected a few times. Antigen: not known. Specified time point: pretreatment peripheral blood. The material was PBMCs, obtained around atezolizumab (anti-PD-L1) treatment. This TCR came from a man in his sixties or seventies with urothelial cancer.

CDR3 coding DNA: TGTGCCATCAGTGAGAGCGGAGCGACCTACAATGAGCAGTTCTTC. Translated: CAISESGATYNEQFF. This chain joins TRBV10-3 and TRBJ2-1, with D maybe TRBD2 (5 bases). Between the trimmed V and J ends, which lost 2 bases and 2 bases, there was a span of 10 bases. CDR1 and CDR2 (germline): ENHRY, SYGVKD. The CDR3 has 15 amino acids.